The 32 T cell receptor beta chains reported below all come from one sample, sequenced in a study of blood T cell repertoires in COVID-19. The table came from immunoSEQ multiplex PCR; TCRdb's copy has only in-frame clones and leaves some out. The sample records more than 200,000 clones, around 89% being singletons. Sample: PBMCs or T cells enriched from blood (not recorded which). All receptors derive from a woman in her twenties or thirties who had recovered from COVID-19.

This chain connects TRBV6-5 to TRBJ1-2, with D perhaps matching TRBD1 (5 bases). The CDR3 length is 11 residues. Germline assignment: CDR1 MNHEY and CDR2 SVGAGI. V shed 7 bases and J shed 8 bases, with 11 bases lying between them. The CDR3 is CASTQGGGYTF. CDR3 in DNA: TGTGCCAGCACTCAGGGAGGAGGCTACACCTTC.

The chain employs TRBV5-1 and TRBJ2-2; 10 bases align to TRBD2. CDR1 is SGHRS, CDR2 YFSETQ, per germline. Unmatched junction bases numbered 4, after V lost 4 bases and J lost 1 base. This CDR3 is built from 16 residues. CDR3 protein: CASSNRLAGNTGELFF. The CDR3 DNA sequence: TGCGCCAGCAGCAACAGACTAGCGGGGAACACCGGGGAGCTGTTTTTT. Together with reference TRBV5-1 and TRBJ2-2, the CDR3 gives the full variable domain: KAGVTQTPRYLIKTRGQQVTLSCSPISGHRSVSWYQQTPGQGLQFLFEYFSETQRNKGNFPGRFSGRQFSNSRSEMNVSTLELGDSALYLCASSNRLAGNTGELFFGEGSRLTVL.

The rearrangement links TRBV28 to TRBJ2-2; D is perhaps TRBD1 (6 bases). Germline V lookup: CDR1 MDHEN, CDR2 SYDVKM. V lost 5 bases, J lost 0 bases, and 10 bases lay in between. The CDR3 is 15 amino acids. The CDR3 coding sequence is TGTGCCAGCAGTCCCGGGACACCGAACACCGGGGAGCTGTTTTTT. It specifies CASSPGTPNTGELFF.

This rearrangement joins TRBV19 to TRBJ1-3, with D uncertain. Germline V gene data show CDR1 as LNHDA and CDR2 as SQIVND (reference sequence). The length of the CDR3 is 16 residues. The V end was cut by 1 base, the J end by 4 bases, with 14 bases between. DNA for the CDR3: TGTGCCAGTAGTATAGCCGGCTCGGGAACGGGAAACACCATATATTTT. This translates into CASSIAGSGTGNTIYF. Full variable domain (remainder filled in from reference TRBV19 and TRBJ1-3): DGGITQSPKYLFRKEGQNVTLSCEQNLNHDAMYWYRQDPGQGLRLIYYSQIVNDFQKGDIAEGYSVSREKKESFPLTVTSAQKNPTAFYLCASSIAGSGTGNTIYFGEGSWLTVV.

V and J are TRBV5-4 and TRBJ2-7, with a possible D match to TRBD2 (6 bases). The CDR3 has 14 amino acids. V lost 0 bases, J lost 2 bases, and 9 bases lay in between. The V gene's germline CDR1 is SGHNT and CDR2 YYREEE (reference sequence). The CDR3 nucleotides are TGTGCCAGCAGCTTGGCTAGCGTTACCTACGAGCAGTACTTC. It yields the protein CASSLASVTYEQYF.

This chain links TRBV7-2 with TRBJ1-5, with unresolved D. The germline V and J ends were trimmed by 4 bases and 0 bases, with 4 bases remaining between them. The CDR3 runs to 13 residues. From germline, CDR1 is SGHTA and CDR2 FQGNSA. Here the CDR3 reads CASSSYSNQPQHF. The CDR3 DNA reads TGTGCCAGCAGCTCGTATAGCAATCAGCCCCAGCATTTT.

The genes are TRBV12-3 or TRBV12-4 and TRBJ1-2; D call uncertain. With 5 bases removed from V and 2 bases from J, the gap between germline ends came to 9 bases. The CDR3 extends over 13 amino acids. CDR3: CASSPPYNYGYTF. DNA of the CDR3: TGTGCCAGCAGTCCCCCCTACAACTATGGCTACACCTTC.

The chain carries TRBV30 and TRBJ2-7; 9 bases agree with TRBD1. CDR3 length: 16 amino acids. In germline, CDR1 is GTSNPN, CDR2 SVGIG (reference sequence). Trimming cost V 3 bases and J 0 bases; bases outside gene matches: 9. Here the CDR3 DNA reads TGTGCCTGGAGGCTCCAGGGACAGGGCTCCTCCTACGAGCAGTACTTC. Encoded protein: CAWRLQGQGSSYEQYF.

The chain is built from TRBV28 and TRBJ2-3; no clear D. Per germline, CDR1 MDHEN and CDR2 SYDVKM. Trimming took off 2 bases at V and 11 bases at J, with 14 bases between the two ends. CDR3 length: 13 amino acids. The CDR3 sequence is CASSLEYEVRQYF. In nucleotides, the CDR3 is TGTGCCAGCAGTTTAGAATACGAGGTGAGGCAGTATTTT.

The chain uses TRBV2 and TRBJ2-2; possibly TRBD2 for D (6 bases). The CDR3 extends over 15 amino acids. The germline CDR1 and CDR2 sequences are SNHLY and FYNNEI. Trimming left V 3 bases short and J 5 bases short, with 13 bases between. CDR3 nucleotides: TGTGCCAGCAGTGACTTCGGGAGCCTGACCGGGGAGCTGTTTTTT. As protein: CASSDFGSLTGELFF. Variable domain in full (rest from reference TRBV2 and TRBJ2-2): EPEVTQTPSHQVTQMGQEVILRCVPISNHLYFYWYRQILGQKVEFLVSFYNNEISEKSEIFDDQFSVERPDGSNFTLKIRSTKLEDSAMYFCASSDFGSLTGELFFGEGSRLTVL.

The chain uses TRBV7-3 and TRBJ2-1; 11 nucleotides line up with TRBD2. The CDR3 consists of 14 residues. Looked up from germline, CDR1 is SGHTA and CDR2 is FQGTGA. With 2 bases clipped from V and 8 bases from J, the junction kept 2 bases outside the gene matches. The chain's CDR3 is CASSLELAGDEQFF. The CDR3 nucleotides are TGTGCCAGCAGCTTAGAACTAGCGGGAGATGAGCAGTTCTTC.

The J gene is TRBJ2-1, the V gene TRBV20-1; D ambiguous. CDR1 is DFQATT, CDR2 SNEGSKA, per germline (reference sequence). The V gene lost 1 base and the J gene lost 6 bases, with 4 bases spanning the gap. The CDR3 extends over 11 amino acids. This CDR3 is CSARGLNEQFF. The DNA of the CDR3 is TGCAGTGCTAGAGGACTCAATGAGCAGTTCTTC.

This clone was counted only a few times. J is TRBJ2-7 and V is TRBV5-1, with 11 bases lining up with TRBD2. The trim removed 4 bases at V and 5 bases at J, leaving 5 bases unmatched. The CDR3 runs 14 residues. Germline V gene sequence: CDR1 SGHRS, CDR2 YFSETQ. The CDR3 loop reads CASSRTSGSHEQYF. CDR3 sequence (DNA): TGCGCCAGCAGCAGAACTAGCGGGAGTCACGAGCAGTACTTC.

The J gene is TRBJ1-5, the V gene TRBV9; the match to TRBD1 covers 8 bases. The V gene's germline CDR1 is SGDLS and CDR2 YYNGEE. V gave up 3 bases and J gave up 6 bases; unmatched junction bases: 11. This CDR3 is built from 16 residues. The CDR3 protein is CASSATAGGSGQPQHF. CDR3 in DNA: TGTGCCAGCAGCGCAACCGCAGGGGGCAGTGGTCAGCCCCAGCATTTT.

The gene calls are TRBV10-3 and TRBJ2-3, with D uncertain. The ends were cut back, 4 bases at V and 0 bases at J, with 11 bases in the middle. The germline V gene has CDR1 ENHRY and CDR2 SYGVKD. The CDR3 contains 15 residues. The CDR3 sequence is CAISGSLASTDTQYF. CDR3 bases: TGTGCCATCAGTGGGTCCTTGGCTAGCACAGATACGCAGTATTTT.

The V and J genes are TRBV5-1 and TRBJ2-1; 7 nucleotides agree with TRBD2. The trim removed 5 bases at V and 4 bases at J, leaving 9 bases unmatched. The V gene's germline CDR1 is SGHRS and CDR2 YFSETQ. This CDR3 has 15 amino acids. The CDR3 region is CASSEAGVGYNEQFF. The CDR3, as DNA: TGCGCCAGCAGTGAGGCGGGAGTGGGTTACAATGAGCAGTTCTTC.

The count of this clone is one. The genes are TRBV28 and TRBJ2-1, with D possibly TRBD2 on 6 matching bases. V was shortened by 5 bases and J by 0 bases, with 11 bases between the two germline ends. Germline V gives CDR1 MDHEN, CDR2 SYDVKM. The length of the CDR3 is 15 residues. CDR3 region: CASSQGLFSYNEQFF. The CDR3 nucleotides are TGTGCCAGCAGTCAGGGACTCTTCTCCTACAATGAGCAGTTCTTC. Filled out from reference TRBV28 and TRBJ2-1, the complete variable domain reads DVKVTQSSRYLVKRTGEKVFLECVQDMDHENMFWYRQDPGLGLRLIYFSYDVKMKEKGDIPEGYSVSREKKERFSLILESASTNQTSMYLCASSQGLFSYNEQFFGPGTRLTVL.

V gene TRBV4-3 combines with J gene TRBJ1-2; D uncertain. Per the germline V gene, CDR1 is LGHNA and CDR2 is YSLEER. This CDR3 spans 13 amino acids. V lost 0 bases and J 8 bases, leaving 10 bases between the germline ends. The CDR3 loop is CASSQDSGRGYTF. The DNA for the CDR3 is TGCGCCAGCAGCCAAGATTCGGGGAGGGGCTACACCTTC.

J is TRBJ1-6 and V is TRBV7-2, with TRBD1 as a possible D gene (5 bases). CDR1 SGHTA and CDR2 FQGNSA come from the germline V gene. The V end was cut by 3 bases, the J end by 8 bases, with 8 bases between. CDR3 size: 13 residues. The CDR3 region is CASSFDSYSPLHF. The CDR3 nucleotides read TGTGCCAGCAGCTTTGACAGCTATTCACCCCTCCACTTT.

This chain joins TRBV14 and TRBJ2-7, with 7 bases identical to TRBD2. After removal of 2 bases from V and 4 bases from J, the junction contained 11 bases not matched to a gene. The CDR3 extends over 16 amino acids. The germline CDR1 and CDR2 sequences are SGHDN and FVKESK. The CDR3 nucleotides are TGTGCCAGCAGCCAATACCCTGGGACTACCCCGTACGAGCAGTACTTC. Protein sequence: CASSQYPGTTPYEQYF.

In DNA, the CDR3 is TGTGCCAGCAGTTCCCGCGGTTCGAGGGGAAACACCATATATTTT. It translates to CASSSRGSRGNTIYF. V usage is TRBV28 and J usage is TRBJ1-3, with D unclear. Trimming took 4 bases from V and 4 from J, leaving 14 bases between them. The CDR3 is made up of 15 amino acids. Germline V CDR1 and CDR2: MDHEN, SYDVKM.

This clone was detected a few times. This chain connects TRBV10-3 to TRBJ2-7, with a possible D match to TRBD1 (6 bases). Trimming took off 11 bases at V and 5 bases at J, with 16 bases between the two ends. Germline CDR1 reads ENHRY; CDR2 reads SYGVKD. This CDR3 is built from 12 residues. For the CDR3, the DNA is TGTGCCGTGTCCACAGGGACAAACGAGCAGTACTTC. Translating gives CAVSTGTNEQYF.

The chain has TRBV5-5 and TRBJ2-3, with 9 bases identical to TRBD2. V dropped 1 base and J dropped 2; count of bases not matched to a gene: 8. CDR3 length: 17 residues. CDR1 and CDR2 from the germline V gene are SGHKS and YYEKEE (reference sequence). The CDR3 loop reads CASSLYFQREDTDTQYF. CDR3 coding DNA: TGTGCCAGCAGCTTGTACTTCCAGCGGGAGGACACAGATACGCAGTATTTT.

CDR3 region: CASSLAGRGPNTGELFF. The CDR3 nucleotides are TGTGCCAGCAGCTTAGCCGGGCGGGGTCCGAACACCGGGGAGCTGTTTTTT. This chain uses TRBV11-2 with TRBJ2-2, with D possibly being TRBD2 (6 bases). Trimming took off 1 base at V and 0 bases at J, with 12 bases between the two ends. CDR3 length: 17 amino acids. Germline CDR1 and CDR2: SGHAT and FQNNGV.

CDR3 protein: CASSFGAGALSYEQYF. The CDR3 region has the DNA TGTGCCAGCAGCTTCGGTGCGGGAGCCCTCTCCTACGAGCAGTACTTC. The chain recombines TRBV7-8 with TRBJ2-7; TRBD2 agrees at 7 bases. V was clipped by 3 bases and J by 0 bases; unmatched bases: 8. The CDR3 is 16 amino acids. Germline CDR1 reads SGHVS; CDR2 reads FQNEAQ.

The chain is built from TRBV7-2 and TRBJ1-4; TRBD1 is a possible D gene (5 bases). The ends were cut back, 1 base at V and 6 bases at J, with 12 bases in the middle. Germline CDR1 is SGHTA and CDR2 is FQGNSA. CDR3 length: 15 amino acids. CDR3 region: CASSLEPGGDEKLFF. DNA for the CDR3: TGTGCCAGCAGCTTAGAGCCCGGGGGAGATGAAAAACTGTTTTTT.

This sequence joins TRBV29-1 and TRBJ2-3; the D gene is possibly TRBD1 (6 bases). Trimming took off 7 bases at V and 2 bases at J, with 16 bases between the two ends. The CDR3 extends over 14 amino acids. In germline, CDR1 is SQVTM, CDR2 ANQGSEA. Here the CDR3 DNA reads TGCAGCGGATTCGGACAGCTCACCACAGATACGCAGTATTTT. This encodes CSGFGQLTTDTQYF.

A single count supports this clone. The chain carries TRBV14 and TRBJ2-1; D ambiguous. Germline CDR1 SGHDN, CDR2 FVKESK. This CDR3 has 12 amino acids. Trimming removed 2 bases from V and 4 bases from J, with 3 bases in between. DNA of the CDR3: TGTGCCAGCAGCCAACAGTACAATGAGCAGTTCTTC. Translating gives CASSQQYNEQFF.

The J gene is TRBJ2-2, the V gene TRBV11-3, with TRBD2 as a possible D gene (5 bases). The CDR3 runs 13 residues. V shed 0 bases and J shed 7 bases, with 6 bases lying between them. Germline V lookup: CDR1 SGHNT, CDR2 YENEEA. CDR3 nucleotide sequence: TGTGCCAGCAGCTTAGACGGGGTCGGGGAGCTGTTTTTT. It is translated as CASSLDGVGELFF.

This chain links TRBV28 with TRBJ2-7, with TRBD2 identical over 11 bases. CDR1 is MDHEN and CDR2 is SYDVKM in the germline V gene. Trimming at V came to 2 bases and at J to 4 bases, leaving 10 bases not matched to a gene. The CDR3 spans 17 residues. The CDR3 sequence is CASSLVSGRDLGYEQYF. The CDR3 bases are TGTGCCAGCAGTTTAGTTAGCGGGAGGGATCTAGGTTACGAGCAGTACTTC.

The J gene is TRBJ2-7, the V gene TRBV5-5; 9 nucleotides agree with TRBD1. In germline, CDR1 is SGHKS, CDR2 YYEKEE (reference sequence). CDR3 size: 15 residues. The junction had 9 bases not matched to a gene; V was cut back by 3 bases and J by 5 bases. As DNA, the CDR3 is TGTGCCAGCAGCTCAGGACAGGGGTTATTAGACGAGCAGTACTTC. It is translated as CASSSGQGLLDEQYF.

The V and J genes are TRBV28 and TRBJ2-3, with 9 bases that match TRBD1. The CDR3 contains 15 residues. CDR1 is MDHEN, CDR2 SYDVKM, per germline. Losses at the gene ends were 4 bases for V and 1 base for J; bases not matched to a gene: 3. DNA for the CDR3: TGTGCCAGCAGTTCACGGACAGGGGGCACAGATACGCAGTATTTT. Encoded protein: CASSSRTGGTDTQYF.